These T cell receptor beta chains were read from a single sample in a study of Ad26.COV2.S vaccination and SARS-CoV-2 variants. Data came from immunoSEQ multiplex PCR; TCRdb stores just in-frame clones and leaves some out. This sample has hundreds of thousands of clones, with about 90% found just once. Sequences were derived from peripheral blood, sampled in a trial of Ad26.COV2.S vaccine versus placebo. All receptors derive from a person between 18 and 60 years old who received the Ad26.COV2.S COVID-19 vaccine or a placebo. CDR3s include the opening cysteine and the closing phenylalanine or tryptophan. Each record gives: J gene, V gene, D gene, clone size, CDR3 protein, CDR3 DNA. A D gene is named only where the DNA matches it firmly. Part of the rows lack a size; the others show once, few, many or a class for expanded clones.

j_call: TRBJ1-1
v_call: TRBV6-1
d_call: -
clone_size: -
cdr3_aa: CASSDGGRRNTEAFF
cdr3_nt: TGTGCCAGCAGTGACGGGGGGAGGAGGAACACTGAAGCTTTCTTT

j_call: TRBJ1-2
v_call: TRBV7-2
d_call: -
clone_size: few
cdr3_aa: CASSLGGGSNYGYTF
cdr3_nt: TGTGCCAGCAGCTTAGGCGGGGGTTCGAACTATGGCTACACCTTC

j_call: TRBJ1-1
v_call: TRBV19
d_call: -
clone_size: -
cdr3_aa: CASSTQGSTEAFF
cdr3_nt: TGTGCCAGTAGTACTCAGGGTAGCACTGAAGCTTTCTTT

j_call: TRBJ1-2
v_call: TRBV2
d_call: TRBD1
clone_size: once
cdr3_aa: CASSEALWDRRLNYGYTF
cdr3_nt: TGTGCCAGCAGTGAAGCACTATGGGACAGGCGACTTAACTATGGCTACACCTTC

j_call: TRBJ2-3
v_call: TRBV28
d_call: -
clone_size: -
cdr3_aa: CASSLFTGWTDTQYF
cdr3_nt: TGTGCCAGCAGTTTATTTACAGGGTGGACAGATACGCAGTATTTT

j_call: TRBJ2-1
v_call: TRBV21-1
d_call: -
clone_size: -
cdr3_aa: CASSTGTVGTDERNEQFF
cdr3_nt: TGTGCCAGCAGTACCGGGACAGTAGGCACAGATGAGCGCAATGAGCAGTTCTTC

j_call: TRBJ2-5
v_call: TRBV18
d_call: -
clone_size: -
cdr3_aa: CASSPPGETQYF
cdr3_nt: TGTGCCAGCTCACCACCGGGGGAGACCCAGTACTTC

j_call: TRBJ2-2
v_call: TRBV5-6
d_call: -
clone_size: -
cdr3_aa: CASSSRLQVRVRTGELFF
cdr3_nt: TGTGCCAGCAGCTCAAGACTACAGGTCCGCGTTCGCACCGGGGAGCTGTTTTTT

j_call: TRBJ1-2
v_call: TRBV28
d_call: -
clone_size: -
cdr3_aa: CASSFPSGANYGYTF
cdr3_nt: TGTGCCAGCAGTTTCCCGTCAGGAGCGAACTATGGCTACACCTTC

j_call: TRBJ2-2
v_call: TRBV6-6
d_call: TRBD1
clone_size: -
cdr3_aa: CASSNRGAGELFF
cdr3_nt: TGTGCCAGCAGCAACAGGGGGGCCGGGGAGCTGTTTTTT

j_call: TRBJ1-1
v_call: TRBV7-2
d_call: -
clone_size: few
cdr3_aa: CASSDRLNTEAFF
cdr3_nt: TGTGCCAGCAGCGACAGGTTGAACACTGAAGCTTTCTTT

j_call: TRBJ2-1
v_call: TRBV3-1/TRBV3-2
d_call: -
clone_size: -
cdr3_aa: CASSQESPGRIFYNEQFF
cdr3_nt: TGTGCCAGCAGCCAAGAAAGCCCAGGGAGAATATTCTACAATGAGCAGTTCTTC

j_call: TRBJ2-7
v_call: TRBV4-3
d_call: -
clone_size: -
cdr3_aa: CASSQDLGAREQYF
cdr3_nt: TGCGCCAGCAGCCAAGATTTGGGGGCCCGCGAGCAGTACTTC

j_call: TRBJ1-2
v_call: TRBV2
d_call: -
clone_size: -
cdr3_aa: CASSGDGFGYGYTF
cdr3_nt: TGTGCCAGCAGTGGGGACGGGTTCGGATATGGCTACACCTTC

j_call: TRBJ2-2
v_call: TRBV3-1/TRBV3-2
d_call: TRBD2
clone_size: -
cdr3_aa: CASSQPGLAGGKMNTGELFF
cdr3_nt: TGTGCCAGCAGCCAACCGGGACTAGCGGGGGGGAAGATGAACACCGGGGAGCTGTTTTTT

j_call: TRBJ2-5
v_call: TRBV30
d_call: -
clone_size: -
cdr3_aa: CAFKIDEMGLGETQYF
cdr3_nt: TGTGCCTTCAAAATTGATGAGATGGGGCTCGGAGAGACCCAGTACTTC

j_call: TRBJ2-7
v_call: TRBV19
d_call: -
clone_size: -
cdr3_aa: CASSITRAGYEQYF
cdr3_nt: TGTGCCAGTAGTATAACCAGGGCCGGCTACGAGCAGTACTTC

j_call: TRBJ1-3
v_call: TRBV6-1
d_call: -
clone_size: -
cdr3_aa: CASSDMDGNTIYF
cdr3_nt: TGTGCCAGCAGTGATATGGACGGAAACACCATATATTTT

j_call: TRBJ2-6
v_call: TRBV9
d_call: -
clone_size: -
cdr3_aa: CASSVSPFVGGGANVLTF
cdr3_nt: TGTGCCAGCAGCGTAAGCCCCTTTGTAGGCGGTGGGGCCAACGTCCTGACTTTC

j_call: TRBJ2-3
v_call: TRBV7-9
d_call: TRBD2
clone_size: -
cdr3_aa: CASSGKGFQGGEDTQYF
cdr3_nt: TGTGCCAGCAGCGGGAAAGGGTTCCAGGGAGGGGAAGATACGCAGTATTTT

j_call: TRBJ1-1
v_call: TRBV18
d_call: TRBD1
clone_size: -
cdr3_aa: CASSPGQGARTEAFF
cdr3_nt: TGTGCCAGCTCACCGGGACAGGGGGCTCGTACTGAAGCTTTCTTT

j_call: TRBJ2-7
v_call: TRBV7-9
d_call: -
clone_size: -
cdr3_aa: CASSPLLEQYF
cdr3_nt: TGTGCCAGCAGCCCCCTCCTCGAGCAGTACTTC

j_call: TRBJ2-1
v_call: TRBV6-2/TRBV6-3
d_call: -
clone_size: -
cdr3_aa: CASSGLSEQFF
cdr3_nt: TGTGCCAGCAGTGGACTTAGTGAGCAGTTCTTC

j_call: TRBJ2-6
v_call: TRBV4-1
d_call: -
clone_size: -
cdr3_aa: CASSPSRGANVLTF
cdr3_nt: TGCGCCAGCAGCCCCAGTAGGGGGGCCAACGTCCTGACTTTC

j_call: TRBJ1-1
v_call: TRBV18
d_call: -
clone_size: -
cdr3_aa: CASSPKPQSDTEAFF
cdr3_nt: TGTGCCAGCTCACCTAAACCACAGTCGGACACTGAAGCTTTCTTT

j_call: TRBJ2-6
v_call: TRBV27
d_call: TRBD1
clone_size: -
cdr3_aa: CASSPKGDRDSGANVLTF
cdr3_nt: TGTGCCAGCAGCCCCAAAGGGGACAGAGACTCTGGGGCCAACGTCCTGACTTTC

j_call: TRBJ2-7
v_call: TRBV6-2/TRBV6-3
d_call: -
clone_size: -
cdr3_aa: CASSIRTGAAEQYF
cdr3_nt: TGTGCCAGCAGCATTCGTACGGGGGCTGCCGAGCAGTACTTC

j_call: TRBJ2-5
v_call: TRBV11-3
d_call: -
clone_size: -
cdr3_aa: CASSMTTNQETQYF
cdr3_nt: TGTGCCAGCAGCATGACGACAAACCAAGAGACCCAGTACTTC

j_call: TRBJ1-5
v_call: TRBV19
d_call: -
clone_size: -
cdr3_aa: CASSIAPGQPQHF
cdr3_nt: TGTGCCAGTAGTATCGCGCCTGGGCAGCCCCAGCATTTT

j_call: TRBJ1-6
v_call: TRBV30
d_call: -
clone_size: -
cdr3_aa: CACGRPDYNSPLHF
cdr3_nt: TGTGCCTGCGGAAGACCGGACTATAATTCACCCCTCCACTTT

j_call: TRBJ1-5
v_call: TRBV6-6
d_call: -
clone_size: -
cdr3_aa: CASSYPPTGISQPQHF
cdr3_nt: TGTGCCAGCAGTTACCCTCCCACAGGGATTTCTCAGCCCCAGCATTTT

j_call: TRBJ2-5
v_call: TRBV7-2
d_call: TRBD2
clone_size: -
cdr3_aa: CASSPGGSAQTQYF
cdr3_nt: TGTGCCAGCAGCCCGGGGGGTAGCGCCCAGACCCAGTACTTC

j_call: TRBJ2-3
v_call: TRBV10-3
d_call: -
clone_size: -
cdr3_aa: CAISILGESTDTQYF
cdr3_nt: TGTGCCATCAGTATCCTGGGGGAGAGCACAGATACGCAGTATTTT

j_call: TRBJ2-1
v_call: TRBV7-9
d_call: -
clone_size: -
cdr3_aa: CASSFMVSLEYNEQFF
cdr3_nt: TGTGCCAGCAGCTTTATGGTTAGTTTGGAATACAATGAGCAGTTCTTC

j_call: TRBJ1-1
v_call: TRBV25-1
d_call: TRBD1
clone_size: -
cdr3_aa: CASSDQLTGTGNTEAFF
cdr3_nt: TGTGCCAGCAGTGACCAATTAACCGGGACAGGGAACACTGAAGCTTTCTTT

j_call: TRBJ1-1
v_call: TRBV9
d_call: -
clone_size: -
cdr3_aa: CASSPGRLTEAFF
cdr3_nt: TGTGCCAGCAGCCCCGGACGGCTCACTGAAGCTTTCTTT

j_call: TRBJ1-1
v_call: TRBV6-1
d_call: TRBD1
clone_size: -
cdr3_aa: CASSEAPGGTEAFF
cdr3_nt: TGTGCCAGCAGTGAAGCGCCAGGGGGCACTGAAGCTTTCTTT

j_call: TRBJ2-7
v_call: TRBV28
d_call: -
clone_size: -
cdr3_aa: CASSRGNSYEQYF
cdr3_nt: TGTGCCAGCTCCCGGGGGAATTCCTACGAGCAGTACTTC

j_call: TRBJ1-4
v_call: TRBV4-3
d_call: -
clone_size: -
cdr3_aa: CASSHTGRGRGGKLFF
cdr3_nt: TGCGCCAGCAGCCATACCGGACGGGGGCGCGGCGGAAAACTGTTTTTT

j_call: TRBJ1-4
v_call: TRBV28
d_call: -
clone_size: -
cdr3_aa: CASSSHGTTNEKLFF
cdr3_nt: TGTGCCAGCAGCTCCCACGGGACGACTAATGAAAAACTGTTTTTT

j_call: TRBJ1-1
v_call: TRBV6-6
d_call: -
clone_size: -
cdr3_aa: CASSYGQSKNTEAFF
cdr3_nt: TGTGCCAGCAGTTACGGGCAGAGCAAGAACACTGAAGCTTTCTTT

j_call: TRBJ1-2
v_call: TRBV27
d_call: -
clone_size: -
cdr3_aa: CASSFSGRENYGYTF
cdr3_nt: TGTGCCAGCAGTTTTTCCGGCAGGGAGAACTATGGCTACACCTTC

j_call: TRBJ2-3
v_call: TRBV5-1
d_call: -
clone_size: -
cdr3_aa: CASSLADWDGSTDTQYF
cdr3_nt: TGCGCCAGCAGCTTGGCCGACTGGGACGGTAGCACAGATACGCAGTATTTT

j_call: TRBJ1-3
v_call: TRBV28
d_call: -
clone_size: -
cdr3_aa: CASTIPGFSGNTIYF
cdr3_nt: TGTGCCAGCACCATTCCAGGCTTCTCTGGAAACACCATATATTTT

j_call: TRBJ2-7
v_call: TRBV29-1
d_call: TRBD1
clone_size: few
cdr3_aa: CSVGRQGYEQYF
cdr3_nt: TGCAGCGTTGGAAGACAGGGCTACGAGCAGTACTTC

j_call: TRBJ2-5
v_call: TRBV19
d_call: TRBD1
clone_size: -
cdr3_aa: CASGEGTAYF
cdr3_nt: TGTGCCAGTGGAGAGGGGACAGCGTACTTC

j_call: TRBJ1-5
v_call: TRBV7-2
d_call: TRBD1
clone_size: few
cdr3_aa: CASSLLGQDNQPQHF
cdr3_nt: TGTGCCAGCAGCTTATTGGGACAGGACAATCAGCCCCAGCATTTT

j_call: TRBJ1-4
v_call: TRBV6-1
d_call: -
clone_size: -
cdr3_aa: CASSEDGRINEKLFF
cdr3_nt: TGTGCCAGCAGTGAAGATGGCAGAATTAATGAAAAACTGTTTTTT

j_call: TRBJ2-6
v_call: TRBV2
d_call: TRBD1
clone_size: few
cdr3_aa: CASGGTGRGANVLTF
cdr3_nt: TGTGCCAGCGGAGGGACAGGGAGGGGGGCCAACGTCCTGACTTTC

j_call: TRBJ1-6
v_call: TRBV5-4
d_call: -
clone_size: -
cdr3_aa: CASSFGGSPLHF
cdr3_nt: TGTGCCAGCAGCTTCGGGGGTTCACCCCTCCACTTT